This passage covers 21 T cell receptor beta chains from one sample sequenced in a study of T cells in Graves' hyperthyroidism and ophthalmopathy. Authors of the study amplified TCR beta CDR3 regions from RNA transcripts. HTBI primers were employed in a first-round RT-PCR of the TCR CDR3. MiXCR was run by TCRdb on the multiplex PCR reads, yielding one entry per CDR3 protein. The data show fewer than 550,000 distinct CDR3 sequences, less than 20% seen once. Sequenced sample: blood. The receptors come from a woman younger than 30 with Graves' hyperthyroidism.

In this sample, this clonotype turned up a few times. This chain connects TRBV4-3 to TRBJ2-2, with 7 positions matching TRBD2. Trimming took 0 bases from V and 2 from J; bases not matched to a gene: 6. The germline CDR1 and CDR2 sequences are LGHNA and YSLEER. This CDR3 contains 17 residues. The CDR3 nucleotides are TGCGCCAGCAGCCAAGATCTTGCGGGGGTTAACACCGGGGAGCTGTTTTTT. The encoded protein is CASSQDLAGVNTGELFF.

The J gene is TRBJ2-7, the V gene TRBV20-1; TRBD1 matches at 9 bases. CDR3 length: 13 residues. V lost 5 bases to trimming and J lost 7 bases; unmatched junction nucleotides: 9. Per germline, CDR1 DFQATT and CDR2 SNEGSKA (reference sequence). DNA of the CDR3: TGCAGTGCTCCCCCGGGACAGGGAAAGGAGCAGTACTTC. Its protein is CSAPPGQGKEQYF.

Regarding this clonotype: A read error may explain this, as a much larger clone is one base away. The chain carries TRBV6-1 and TRBJ2-2; TRBD2 is a possible D gene (6 bases). This CDR3 region has 16 residues. V gave up 4 bases and J gave up 4 bases, with 16 bases separating them. The germline CDR1 and CDR2 sequences are MNHNS and SASEGT. The CDR3 DNA is TGTGCCAGCAGTGGAACCGGGACTGAAACCACCGGGGAGCTGTTTTTT. Its protein is CASSGTGTETTGELFF.

Ten or more counts support this clonotype. In DNA, the CDR3 is TGCAGTGCTTTCGGGCCGACAGGGCCGGGGGACGAGCAGTACTTC. Translated, it gives CSAFGPTGPGDEQYF. The rearrangement uses TRBV20-1 and TRBJ2-7, with D perhaps matching TRBD1 (7 bases). This CDR3 has 15 residues. CDR1 DFQATT and CDR2 SNEGSKA come from the germline V gene (reference sequence). V shed 5 bases and J shed 5 bases, with 22 bases lying between them.

The sample holds many counts of this clonotype. This chain joins TRBV6-2 or TRBV6-3 and TRBJ1-5; TRBD1 aligns across 9 bases. Looked up from germline, CDR1 is MNHEY and CDR2 is SVGEGT. The length of the CDR3 is 16 residues. J was trimmed by 3 bases and V by 5 bases; bases with no gene match: 8. This CDR3 is CASSPSGQGNNQPQHF. The CDR3, as DNA: TGTGCCAGCAGTCCATCAGGACAGGGGAACAATCAGCCCCAGCATTTT.

This clonotype was seen at least ten times. V is TRBV5-6 and J is TRBJ2-1; TRBD2 matches at 11 bases. Germline CDR1 reads SGHDT; CDR2 reads YYEEEE. Trimming at V came to 5 bases and at J to 5 bases, leaving 6 bases not matched to a gene. The CDR3 has 15 amino acids. The CDR3 DNA reads as TGTGCCAGCAGTTCGATGGGACTAGCGGACAATGAGCAGTTCTTC. Protein product: CASSSMGLADNEQFF.

This clonotype has just a few counts. J is TRBJ2-6 and V is TRBV7-9, with a weak D call TRBD1 (6 bases). Germline values: CDR1 SEHNR, CDR2 FQNEAQ (reference sequence). V was shortened by 5 bases and J by 1 base, with 15 bases between the two germline ends. CDR3 length: 17 amino acids. DNA for the CDR3: TGTGCCAGCAGCATAGGGGGTACAGGTTCTGGGGCCAACGTCCTGACTTTC. This sequence encodes CASSIGGTGSGANVLTF.

This sequence joins TRBV25-1 and TRBJ1-6; D is unclear. CDR1 is MGHDK, CDR2 SYGVNS, per germline. V gave up 6 bases and J gave up 5 bases, with 11 bases separating them. The CDR3 is 14 amino acids. The CDR3 loop reads CASRLQVDNSPLHF. CDR3 in DNA: TGTGCCAGCAGATTGCAGGTGGATAATTCACCCCTCCACTTT.

Many counts were recorded for this clonotype. The genes are TRBV12-3 or TRBV12-4 and TRBJ2-5; TRBD1 or TRBD2 may be the D gene (5 bases each). The CDR3 runs to 15 residues. The V end lost 5 bases, the J end lost 5 bases, and 18 bases lay between the germline ends. The CDR3 loop is CASSPLGTLMETQYF. In DNA form, the CDR3 reads TGTGCCAGCAGTCCCTTAGGGACCCTCATGGAGACCCAGTACTTC.

This clonotype was seen a few times. The chain joins TRBV14 to TRBJ2-2; D might be TRBD1 (6 bases). V dropped 2 bases and J dropped 5 bases, with 15 bases sitting between them. The germline CDR1 and CDR2 sequences are SGHDN and FVKESK. CDR3 size: 16 residues. The CDR3 protein is CASSQRRGPGTGELFF. CDR3 coding DNA: TGTGCCAGCAGCCAACGCAGGGGACCCGGGACCGGGGAGCTGTTTTTT.

This clonotype was counted at least ten times. The J gene is TRBJ1-4, the V gene TRBV28; 7 positions match TRBD1. The CDR3 contains 13 residues. The trim removed 4 bases at V and 8 bases at J, leaving 4 bases unmatched. Germline CDR1 is MDHEN and CDR2 is SYDVKM. CDR3 DNA: TGTGCCAGCAGTTCTCAACAGGGGGAAAAACTGTTTTTT. Protein sequence: CASSSQQGEKLFF. The full variable domain, in which reference TRBV28 and TRBJ1-4 provide the parts outside the CDR3, is DVKVTQSSRYLVKRTGEKVFLECVQDMDHENMFWYRQDPGLGLRLIYFSYDVKMKEKGDIPEGYSVSREKKERFSLILESASTNQTSMYLCASSSQQGEKLFFGSGTQLSVL.

This clonotype was detected a few times. Because the CDR3 is missing its conserved closing phenylalanine or tryptophan, this is likely a read error. V is TRBV19 and J is TRBJ1-5, with a weak D call TRBD1 (6 bases). With 5 bases removed from V and 4 bases from J, the gap between germline ends came to 15 bases. Looked up from germline, CDR1 is LNHDA and CDR2 is SQIVND (reference sequence). The CDR3 runs 15 residues. The CDR3, as DNA: TGTGCCAGTAGTGTCCAGGGGCCGGGGAATCAGCCCCAGCATCTT. It specifies CASSVQGPGNQPQHL.

This clonotype came up once. This chain connects TRBV19 to TRBJ1-5; D call uncertain. Germline V gene lookup returns CDR1 LNHDA and CDR2 SQIVND (reference sequence). This CDR3 comprises 13 residues. Trimming left V 4 bases short and J 4 bases short, with 8 bases between. The CDR3 loop is CASSTSPNQPQHF. In DNA, the CDR3 is TGTGCCAGTAGTACGAGCCCGAATCAGCCCCAGCATTTT.

This clonotype has a count of ten or more. V usage is TRBV3-1 and J usage is TRBJ2-7; unclear D gene. Germline assignment: CDR1 LGHDT and CDR2 YNNKEL (reference sequence). The CDR3 has 11 residues. Trimming cost V 2 bases and J 3 bases, with 2 bases left between them. CDR3 DNA sequence: TGTGCCAGCAGCCAATACTACGAGCAGTACTTC. As protein: CASSQYYEQYF.

This clonotype came up a few times. The chain couples TRBV4-1 to TRBJ2-3; D is possibly TRBD2 (5 bases). Trimming removed 5 bases from V and 7 bases from J, with 19 bases in between. From germline, CDR1 is MGHRA and CDR2 YSYEKL. The CDR3 length is 15 residues. The CDR3 bases are TGCGCCAGCAGCTATTTAGAGGGCCCATCGTATACGCAGTATTTT. Translation: CASSYLEGPSYTQYF.

This clonotype has a count of ten or more. The chain couples TRBV29-1 to TRBJ2-7, with TRBD1 matching over 10 bases. This CDR3 has 15 amino acids. V was pared by 5 bases and J by 3 bases, with 10 bases of the junction left unmatched. Germline V CDR1 and CDR2: SQVTM, ANQGSEA. CDR3 sequence (DNA): TGCAGCGTTATCAACTTTGGACAGGGGGTCTACGAGCAGTACTTC. Protein sequence: CSVINFGQGVYEQYF.

This clonotype was seen at least ten times. The rearrangement uses TRBV7-2 and TRBJ2-1; 7 positions agree with TRBD2. Per germline, CDR1 SGHTA and CDR2 FQGNSA. The length of the CDR3 is 14 residues. V shed 5 bases, J shed 8 bases, and the junction held 9 bases outside the gene matches. The DNA of the CDR3 is TGTGCCAGCAGCCCCCAAGGACTAGACGATGAGCAGTTCTTC. This codes for CASSPQGLDDEQFF.

This clonotype was detected ten times or more. The rearrangement joins TRBV29-1 to TRBJ2-1; D might be TRBD2 (5 bases). CDR1 and CDR2 from the germline V gene are SQVTM and ANQGSEA. The V gene lost 5 bases and the J gene lost 4 bases, with 9 bases spanning the gap. The CDR3 spans 12 residues. In DNA, the CDR3 is TGCAGCGTTAGCGGCCTATACAATGAGCAGTTCTTC. Protein product: CSVSGLYNEQFF.

There are a few counts of this clonotype. V usage is TRBV5-1 and J usage is TRBJ2-3; D remains ambiguous. Germline values: CDR1 SGHRS, CDR2 YFSETQ. This CDR3 region has 14 residues. The germline V and J ends were trimmed by 1 base and 0 bases, with 6 bases remaining between them. The CDR3 sequence is CASSLLVSTDTQYF. DNA for the CDR3: TGCGCCAGCAGCTTGCTAGTAAGCACAGATACGCAGTATTTT.

This clonotype turned up a few times. V and J are TRBV15 and TRBJ2-1; 9 bases match TRBD1. V lost 1 base and J lost 7; bases outside the gene matches: 2. This CDR3 has 14 residues. Germline loops: CDR1 LNHNV, CDR2 YYDKDF (reference sequence). The CDR3, as DNA: TGTGCCACCAGCAGAGTGACAGGGGGAAATGAGCAGTTCTTC. This translates into CATSRVTGGNEQFF.

This clonotype has at least ten counts. The J gene is TRBJ2-5, the V gene TRBV29-1; 9 bases fit TRBD1. The junction had 6 bases not matched to a gene; V was cut back by 0 bases and J by 1 base. Germline CDR1 is SQVTM and CDR2 is ANQGSEA. CDR3 length: 16 residues. The CDR3 loop reads CSVEDRTGAFQETQYF. The CDR3 DNA follows: TGCAGCGTTGAAGATCGGACAGGGGCGTTCCAAGAGACCCAGTACTTC.